This T cell receptor (beta chain) was identified during a study of T cell repertoires in cytomegalovirus infection. Study context: A matching HLA type, together with CMV infection, was signaled by public TCR beta signatures. Study results and caveats: It was HLA-C-restricted CMV-specific TCR beta clonotypes that dominated the response ex vivo.

Germline V gene lookup returns CDR1 LGHNA and CDR2 YSLEER. The CDR3 contains 17 residues. J gave up 0 bases and V 0 bases, and 5 bases lay outside the gene matches. TCRdb itself ran the reads through MiXCR, one entry per CDR3 protein. The sample shows approximately 280,000 distinct CDR3 sequences, 20% to 25% of them seen only once. As to this clonotype: Its matching antigen is unknown.

The input for sequencing was cultured PBMCs, taken from culture after CMV antigen stimulation. This sequence originates from a human donor in good health (CMV status not recorded). Some clones in this sample may be carry-over from other donors' samples. The chain employs TRBV4-3 and TRBJ2-5; 9 positions agree with TRBD2. The chain's CDR3 is CASSQDKSGGYQETQYF. The DNA of the CDR3 is TGCGCCAGCAGCCAAGATAAGAGCGGGGGGTACCAAGAGACCCAGTACTTC.